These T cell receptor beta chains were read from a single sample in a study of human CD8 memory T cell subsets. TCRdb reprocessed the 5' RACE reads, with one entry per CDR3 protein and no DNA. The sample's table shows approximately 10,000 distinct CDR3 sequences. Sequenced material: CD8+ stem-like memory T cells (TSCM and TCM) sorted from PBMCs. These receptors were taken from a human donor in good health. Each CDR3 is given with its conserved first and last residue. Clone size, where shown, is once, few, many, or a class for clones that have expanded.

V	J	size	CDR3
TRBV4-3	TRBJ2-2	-	CASSQAVSTGELFF
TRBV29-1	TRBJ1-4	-	CSVRGGGLGEKLFF
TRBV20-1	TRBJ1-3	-	CSARDRGPGNTIYF
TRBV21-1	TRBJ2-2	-	CASSRPPWEHTGELFF
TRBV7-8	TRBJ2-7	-	CASSLIPGTGSSYEQYF
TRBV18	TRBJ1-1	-	CASSPHRAPNTEAFF
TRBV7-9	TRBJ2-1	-	CASSPDYREQFF
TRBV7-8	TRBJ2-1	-	CASSFKWDSLSSYNEQFF
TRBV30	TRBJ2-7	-	CAWSSGQGGVEQYF
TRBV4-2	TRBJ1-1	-	CASSQETGEAFF
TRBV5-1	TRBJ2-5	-	CASSFAPLMGGQETQYF
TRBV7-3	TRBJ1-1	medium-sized	CASSLFVQTEAFF
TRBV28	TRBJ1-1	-	CASRPPRQGHTEAFF
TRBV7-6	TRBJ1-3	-	CASSLATGDTIYF
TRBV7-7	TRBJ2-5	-	CASSLVGTSGREETQYF
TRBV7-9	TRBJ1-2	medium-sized	CASSPPGQGFYGYTF
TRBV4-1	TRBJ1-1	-	CASSQAAGNTEAFF
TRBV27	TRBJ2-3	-	CASSLKGRDTQYF
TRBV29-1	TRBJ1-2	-	CSVEIFGAYGYTF
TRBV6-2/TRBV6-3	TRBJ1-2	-	CASSPPGGRRYGYTF
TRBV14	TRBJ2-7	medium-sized	CASSQFAGGYEQYF
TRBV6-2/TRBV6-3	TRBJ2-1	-	CASSYSTSGSPPSYNEQFF
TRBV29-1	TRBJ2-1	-	CSVGVAGVYNEQFF
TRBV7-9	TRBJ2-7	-	CASSPTGGDEQYF
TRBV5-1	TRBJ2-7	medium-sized	CASSLEQGQYEQYF
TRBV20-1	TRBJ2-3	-	CSAGATGLAGDSTDTQYF
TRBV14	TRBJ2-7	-	CASSPLLAGEAREQYF
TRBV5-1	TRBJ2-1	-	CATSPSSSYNEQFF
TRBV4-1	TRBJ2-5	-	CASSQDFASETQETQYF
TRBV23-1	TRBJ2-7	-	CASGQGTAYEQYF
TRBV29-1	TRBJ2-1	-	CSVGEGYEQFF
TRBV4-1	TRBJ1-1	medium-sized	CASSQGTAMNTEAFF
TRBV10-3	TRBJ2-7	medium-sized	CAISESGDSVEQYF
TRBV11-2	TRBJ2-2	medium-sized	CASSLEALANTGELFF
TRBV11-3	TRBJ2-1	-	CASSSTLDRNEQFF
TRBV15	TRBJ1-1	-	CATSSFRQGFTEAFF
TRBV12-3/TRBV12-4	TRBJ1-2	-	CASSSIPGLSYGYTF
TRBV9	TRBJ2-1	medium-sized	CASSVDISESSYNEQFF
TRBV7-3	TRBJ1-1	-	CASSLTIWDTEAFF
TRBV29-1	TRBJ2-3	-	CSVDDYVGADTQYF
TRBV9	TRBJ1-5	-	CASSSGTDYQPQHF
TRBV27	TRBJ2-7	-	CASSLGGHHYEQYF
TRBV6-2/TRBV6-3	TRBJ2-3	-	CASSTDEAGGHTDTQYF
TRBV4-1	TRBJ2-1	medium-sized	CASSHVADKLSQFF
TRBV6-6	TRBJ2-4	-	CASTAGGENIQYF